In its sample, the clone carrying this T cell receptor beta chain was seen a few times. TCRdb's table, derived via immunoSEQ multiplex PCR, lists solely in-frame clones and lacks some. The table shows some 11,000 clones, with about 94% occurring only once. The sample belongs to a study of technical replicates of blood from several donors. Germline V CDR1 and CDR2: MDHEN, SYDVKM. The CDR3 runs 11 residues. Trimming left V 3 bases short and J 6 bases short, with 6 bases between. The clonotype originates from a human donor in good health. The rearrangement joins TRBV28 to TRBJ2-7; D is ambiguous. Material for sequencing was PBMCs. The CDR3 reads CASSFNSEQYF. The CDR3 DNA follows: TGTGCCAGCAGTTTCAATAGCGAGCAGTACTTC. Looking up the rest from reference TRBV28 and TRBJ2-7 gives the full variable domain: DVKVTQSSRYLVKRTGEKVFLECVQDMDHENMFWYRQDPGLGLRLIYFSYDVKMKEKGDIPEGYSVSREKKERFSLILESASTNQTSMYLCASSFNSEQYFGPGTRLTVT.